A single sample gave rise to the 26 T cell receptor beta chains below, sequenced in a study of regulatory T cells in long-lasting Graves disease. Arm-PCR of CDR3 regions with iRepertoire HTBI primers generated TCR beta libraries. TCRdb recomputed calls from the multiplex PCR reads with MiXCR, one row per CDR3 protein. The profile shows 400,000 to 550,000 distinct CDR3 sequences, less than 20% of them singletons. Time point denoted: newly diagnosed GD, antithyroid drugs for less than 3 months. Construction of the TCR library relied on RNA isolated from PBMCs. The sample was also reused in another study, on T cells in Graves' hyperthyroidism and ophthalmopathy.

The sample consisted of peripheral blood mononuclear cells (PBMCs), taken at new diagnosis, from a patient treated with antithyroid drugs. These receptors were taken from a woman under 40 with Graves disease.

At least ten counts were recorded for this clonotype. J is TRBJ1-5 and V is TRBV29-1, with D tentatively TRBD1 (5 bases). The CDR3 spans 16 residues. V lost 5 bases and J lost 0, with 17 bases in between. Germline V gives CDR1 SQVTM, CDR2 ANQGSEA. CDR3 nucleotide sequence: TGCAGCGTTCCCGCCGGGACTGACGATAGCAATCAGCCCCAGCATTTT. Translated: CSVPAGTDDSNQPQHF.

CDR3: CASSSGGSYNSPLHF. CDR3 coding DNA: TGTGCCAGCAGTAGCGGGGGCTCCTATAATTCACCCCTCCACTTT. V gene TRBV27 combines with J gene TRBJ1-6; D might be TRBD1 (5 bases). Germline V gene sequence: CDR1 MNHEY, CDR2 SMNVEV (reference sequence). The CDR3 sequence is 15 residues long. V was trimmed by 5 bases and J by 0 bases, leaving 8 bases between them.

A few counts support this clonotype. One base away lies a much larger clone, so this may be a sequencing read error. Lacking the conserved final phenylalanine or tryptophan, this CDR3 likely reflects a read error. The rearrangement uses TRBV18 and TRBJ2-5; 16 nucleotides agree with TRBD2. The J call may be faulty, since TRBJ2-1 better matches the DNA end. CDR1 KGHSH and CDR2 LQKENI come from the germline V gene. This CDR3 region has 17 residues. CDR3 sequence: CASSPPGLAGGDNEQFL. In DNA, the CDR3 is TGTGCCAGCTCACCACCGGGACTAGCGGGAGGGGATAATGAGCAGTTCCTC.

This clonotype was counted ten times or more. CDR3 sequence reads: CASSLEGLSGANVLTF. The CDR3, as DNA: TGTGCCAGCAGTTTGGAAGGGTTATCTGGGGCCAACGTCCTGACTTTC. V usage is TRBV27 and J usage is TRBJ2-6; no clear D gene. V was cut by 3 bases and J by 1 base, with 10 bases left in between. Looked up from germline, CDR1 is MNHEY and CDR2 is SMNVEV (reference sequence). The CDR3 is made up of 16 amino acids.

The sample holds a few counts of this clonotype. This rearrangement joins TRBV20-1 to TRBJ2-1; 8 bases map to TRBD2. CDR3 length: 15 amino acids. V lost 2 bases, J lost 4 bases, and 7 bases stayed unmatched. Germline V gives CDR1 DFQATT, CDR2 SNEGSKA (reference sequence). The CDR3 coding sequence is TGCAGTGCTAGAAAAAGCGGGAGCCTTTACAATGAGCAGTTCTTC. Its protein is CSARKSGSLYNEQFF.

This clonotype came up a few times. This chain uses TRBV20-1 with TRBJ1-1; no reliable D call. The V end lost 1 base, the J end lost 8 bases, and 17 bases lay between the germline ends. This CDR3 is built from 14 residues. Looked up from germline, CDR1 is DFQATT and CDR2 is SNEGSKA (reference sequence). Here the CDR3 DNA reads TGCAGTGCTAGAGGAAGAAGGGTTTTCGTAGAAGCTTTCTTT. Encoded protein: CSARGRRVFVEAFF.

The rearrangement links TRBV7-9 to TRBJ2-3; 7 bases are a match to TRBD1. This CDR3 region has 16 residues. V shed 1 base, J shed 1 base, and the junction held 5 bases outside the gene matches. The germline gives CDR1 SEHNR, CDR2 FQNEAQ (reference sequence). CDR3 amino acids: CASSLEYGQGTDTQYF. The DNA of the CDR3 is TGTGCCAGCAGCTTAGAATACGGACAGGGCACAGATACGCAGTATTTT.

About this clonotype itself: The junction departs from germline at one end; a sequencing error may be responsible. The genes are TRBV27 and TRBJ2-3; perhaps TRBD2 as D (6 bases). CDR1 is MNHEY and CDR2 is SMNVEV in the germline V gene (reference sequence). The CDR3 is made up of 16 amino acids. The CDR3 nucleotides read TGTGCCAGCAGTGCGGGAATCCCAGGAATTGCAGATGCGCAGTATTTT. It codes for CASSAGIPGIADAQYF.

This clonotype has at least ten counts. This rearrangement joins TRBV27 to TRBJ2-3; D gene uncertain. This CDR3 is 16 amino acids long. In germline, CDR1 is MNHEY, CDR2 SMNVEV (reference sequence). Trimming pared 3 bases from V and 1 base from J, leaving 14 bases between. CDR3 protein: CASSFNPGSGTDTQYF. As DNA, the CDR3 is TGTGCCAGCAGTTTCAACCCCGGTAGTGGCACAGATACGCAGTATTTT.

There are a few counts of this clonotype. The V gene is TRBV29-1, the J gene TRBJ2-1; 9 positions match TRBD1. V lost 7 bases and J lost 6; bases outside the gene matches: 7. Germline lookup yields CDR1 SQVTM and CDR2 ANQGSEA. The CDR3 length is 13 residues. Here the CDR3 DNA reads TGCAGCGCTGGGGGACAGGGTATCAATGAGCAGTTCTTC. Translated, it gives CSAGGQGINEQFF.

The rearrangement uses TRBV6-1 and TRBJ1-2; possible D gene TRBD1, 6 bases. V was trimmed by 6 bases and J by 6 bases, leaving 14 bases between them. Germline V lookup: CDR1 MNHNS, CDR2 SASEGT. This CDR3 region has 13 residues. The CDR3, as DNA: TGTGCCAGCAGCCTGACAGGTCGACATGGCTACACCTTC. It encodes CASSLTGRHGYTF.

This clonotype occurred many times. The chain is built from TRBV3-1 and TRBJ2-5; no clear D gene. This CDR3 is built from 13 residues. Germline V gene data show CDR1 as LGHDT and CDR2 as YNNKEL (reference sequence). The V and J ends lost 7 bases and 2 bases respectively, with 11 bases between them. In DNA form, the CDR3 reads TGTGCCAGCAAGCCGACTGGTCAAGAGACCCAGTACTTC. As protein: CASKPTGQETQYF.

This clonotype was seen at least ten times. The chain combines TRBV28 with TRBJ1-2; 7 bases agree with TRBD1. The CDR3 sequence is 15 residues long. CDR1 MDHEN and CDR2 SYDVKM come from the germline V gene. Trimming removed 2 bases from V and 2 bases from J; junction bases left unmatched: 5. For the CDR3, the DNA is TGTGCCAGCAGTTTAGGGGGACAGAGAAACTATGGCTACACCTTC. Translation: CASSLGGQRNYGYTF.

This rearrangement joins TRBV4-3 to TRBJ2-7; perhaps TRBD1 as D (5 bases). The CDR3 extends over 14 amino acids. V was cut by 1 base and J by 4 bases, with 11 bases left in between. Germline CDR1 and CDR2: LGHNA and YSLEER. CDR3 region: CASSQGGGSYEQYF. The CDR3 region has the DNA TGCGCCAGCAGCCAAGGGGGCGGAAGTTACGAGCAGTACTTC.

This clonotype was detected ten times or more. The DNA of the CDR3 is TGTGCCAGCAGCTTAGATTCGTACCAAGCTTTCTTT. It is translated as CASSLDSYQAFF. The gene calls are TRBV7-9 and TRBJ1-1, with D hard to call. V was pared by 1 base and J by 9 bases, with 9 bases between. Germline CDR1 and CDR2: SEHNR and FQNEAQ (reference sequence). The CDR3 length is 12 residues.

This clonotype has only a few counts. This chain joins TRBV19 and TRBJ2-3; TRBD2 aligns across 9 bases. The V and J ends lost 7 bases and 2 bases, in that order; junction bases with no gene match: 10. The CDR3 length is 16 residues. Germline loops: CDR1 LNHDA, CDR2 SQIVND (reference sequence). Written as DNA, the CDR3 is TGTGCCAGTAATAGCGGGAGAGAGGGCCCCACAGATACGCAGTATTTT. Translating it yields CASNSGREGPTDTQYF.

In this sample, this clonotype turned up many times. The chain recombines TRBV28 with TRBJ1-5, with D tentatively TRBD1 (6 bases). V lost 7 bases to trimming and J lost 3 bases, with 19 bases between them. Germline lookup yields CDR1 MDHEN and CDR2 SYDVKM. This CDR3 comprises 16 residues. The CDR3 DNA follows: TGTGCCAGCACCCTTGGGGGCAGGGGATTCAATCAGCCCCAGCATTTT. It is translated as CASTLGGRGFNQPQHF. Together with reference TRBV28 and TRBJ1-5, the CDR3 gives the full variable domain: DVKVTQSSRYLVKRTGEKVFLECVQDMDHENMFWYRQDPGLGLRLIYFSYDVKMKEKGDIPEGYSVSREKKERFSLILESASTNQTSMYLCASTLGGRGFNQPQHFGDGTRLSIL.

The sample holds many counts of this clonotype. This chain connects TRBV7-9 to TRBJ1-1; D might be TRBD1 (5 bases). The CDR3 sequence is 14 residues long. CDR1 SEHNR and CDR2 FQNEAQ come from the germline V gene (reference sequence). Trimming took off 5 bases at V and 0 bases at J, with 10 bases between the two ends. The CDR3 loop is CASSLQGLNTEAFF. The CDR3 coding sequence is TGTGCCAGCAGCCTTCAGGGTTTGAACACTGAAGCTTTCTTT.

This clonotype turned up a few times. This may be a read error, as it is one base from a much larger clone. V and J are TRBV20-1 and TRBJ2-1; 9 bases are shared with TRBD2. Germline values: CDR1 DFQATT, CDR2 SNEGSKA (reference sequence). This CDR3 is built from 15 residues. Unmatched junction bases numbered 8, after V lost 0 bases and J lost 8 bases. CDR3 in DNA: TGCAGTGCTAGAGAGAGACTAGCGGTAGGTCATGAGCAGTTCTTC. It is translated as CSARERLAVGHEQFF.

This clonotype was observed many times. CDR3 nucleotide sequence: TGTGCCAGCAGTCCACGGGATTTTTACAATGAGCAGTTCTTC. Residues: CASSPRDFYNEQFF. The chain uses TRBV28 and TRBJ2-1, with D perhaps TRBD2 (5 bases). From germline, CDR1 is MDHEN and CDR2 SYDVKM. This CDR3 has 14 amino acids. The V end lost 5 bases, the J end lost 4 bases, and 12 bases lay between the germline ends.

This clonotype has at least ten counts. V and J are TRBV10-3 and TRBJ1-2; D is perhaps TRBD1 (6 bases). Per germline, CDR1 ENHRY and CDR2 SYGVKD. V lost 10 bases, J lost 8 bases, and 20 bases lay in between. The CDR3 is 13 amino acids. CDR3 nucleotide sequence: TGTGCCACCGTCCAGGACAGTGGAAGAGGCTACACCTTC. Its translation is CATVQDSGRGYTF.

With regard to this clonotype: A single base separates this from a much larger clone, so it may be a read error. V and J are TRBV2 and TRBJ2-4, with 7 bases fitting TRBD2. Germline V gene data show CDR1 as SNHLY and CDR2 as FYNNEI. Trimming cost V 0 bases and J 12 bases; bases outside gene matches: 2. This CDR3 comprises 12 residues. The CDR3 nucleotides read TGTGCCAGCAGTGAAGCGGGGGGGAATCAGTACTTC. Translated, it gives CASSEAGGNQYF.

This clonotype was counted ten times or more. The chain links TRBV18 to TRBJ2-7, with 13 bases fitting TRBD2. After removal of 5 bases from V and 3 bases from J, the junction contained 7 bases not matched to a gene. CDR3 size: 16 residues. In germline, CDR1 is KGHSH, CDR2 LQKENI. Written as DNA, the CDR3 is TGTGCCAGCTCAACGGGGAGGACTAGCGGGAGCTACGAGCAGTACTTC. Amino acids: CASSTGRTSGSYEQYF.

This clonotype has a count of ten or more. V usage is TRBV11-1 and J usage is TRBJ1-4; D gene uncertain. The germline V gene encodes CDR1 SGHAT and CDR2 FQDESV (reference sequence). V was pared by 5 bases and J by 6 bases, with 16 bases between. The CDR3 consists of 15 residues. The CDR3 DNA reads as TGTGCCAGCAGCCCGGCATGGGGAAACGATGAAAAACTGTTTTTT. Translating gives CASSPAWGNDEKLFF.

The chain recombines TRBV6-5 with TRBJ2-7, with 10 bases fitting TRBD1. V trimming: 4 bases; J trimming: 4 bases; junction bases outside the gene matches: 7. From germline, CDR1 is MNHEY and CDR2 SVGAGI. CDR3 size: 15 residues. The CDR3 nucleotides read TGTGCCAGCAGTTCAGAGACAGGGGGCGATTACGAGCAGTACTTC. Protein sequence: CASSSETGGDYEQYF.

V is TRBV28 and J is TRBJ2-1; D ambiguous. The CDR3 sequence is 12 residues long. The germline V and J ends were trimmed by 6 bases and 7 bases, with 10 bases remaining between them. Germline V gene lookup returns CDR1 MDHEN and CDR2 SYDVKM. CDR3 sequence reads: CASRSDGNEQFF. DNA for the CDR3: TGTGCCAGCAGGAGCGACGGGAATGAGCAGTTCTTC.